Presented here are 17 T cell receptor beta chains from one specimen sequenced in a study of T cell responses to AZD1222 COVID-19 vaccine. Here immunoSEQ multiplex PCR was the method, and the copy in TCRdb shows in-frame clones only, minus some. The sample consists of 100,000 to 150,000 clones, approximately 88% of them appearing once. Here the sequenced sample was peripheral blood, taken on day 0 of AZD1222 vaccination. All receptors derive from an adult in good health.

The V and J genes are TRBV2 and TRBJ1-2; TRBD1 agrees at 7 bases. J lost 2 bases, V lost 6 bases, and 6 bases had no gene match. CDR3 length: 14 amino acids. The germline gives CDR1 SNHLY, CDR2 FYNNEI. The CDR3 nucleotides are TGTGCCAGCAGCCTGGGACAGTCGAACTATGGCTACACCTTC. Protein sequence: CASSLGQSNYGYTF.

J is TRBJ2-7 and V is TRBV5-5; possible D gene TRBD1, 6 bases. The CDR3 totals 14 residues. The germline V and J ends were trimmed by 5 bases and 2 bases, with 14 bases remaining between them. Germline CDR1 SGHKS, CDR2 YYEKEE (reference sequence). The CDR3 loop is CASRNRQAPYEQYF. CDR3 coding DNA: TGTGCCAGCAGAAACCGACAGGCCCCCTACGAGCAGTACTTC.

The chain recombines TRBV7-2 with TRBJ2-5, with D possibly being TRBD2 (5 bases). The germline gives CDR1 SGHTA, CDR2 FQGNSA. The CDR3 is made up of 14 amino acids. V dropped 1 base and J dropped 1 base, with 7 bases sitting between them. CDR3 residues: CASSLGLAQETQYF. CDR3 bases: TGTGCCAGCAGCTTAGGGCTAGCCCAAGAGACCCAGTACTTC.

About this clone: This same CDR3 is encoded by further DNA sequences in the sample. The CDR3 DNA reads TGTGCCAGCAGCTTAACATCCTACAATGAGCAGTTCTTC. As protein: CASSLTSYNEQFF. V gene TRBV7-3 combines with J gene TRBJ2-1; D call uncertain. Germline V gives CDR1 SGHTA, CDR2 FQGTGA. The CDR3 runs 13 residues. Trimming left V 0 bases short and J 1 base short, with 1 base between.

CDR3 residues: CASSFGRQGNQPQHF. In DNA form, the CDR3 reads TGTGCCAGCAGCTTCGGGCGACAGGGTAATCAGCCCCAGCATTTT. The chain links TRBV5-6 to TRBJ1-5, with 7 bases lining up with TRBD1. The junction had 6 bases not matched to a gene; V was cut back by 2 bases and J by 4 bases. CDR3 size: 15 residues. The germline CDR1 and CDR2 sequences are SGHDT and YYEEEE.

The V gene is TRBV7-9, the J gene TRBJ1-2, with 7 bases fitting TRBD1. The CDR3 is 15 residues long. J gave up 5 bases and V 2 bases, and 8 bases lay outside the gene matches. Per germline, CDR1 SEHNR and CDR2 FQNEAQ (reference sequence). The CDR3 protein is CASSLNTGAGYGYTF. CDR3 nucleotides: TGTGCCAGCAGCTTAAACACAGGGGCAGGGTATGGCTACACCTTC.

The gene calls are TRBV9 and TRBJ1-6; 8 nucleotides line up with TRBD1. The CDR3 totals 14 residues. Per the germline V gene, CDR1 is SGDLS and CDR2 is YYNGEE. The junction had 7 bases not matched to a gene; V was cut back by 5 bases and J by 9 bases. The CDR3 loop is CASSLRTGFSPLHF. CDR3 nucleotides: TGTGCCAGCAGTCTGAGGACAGGGTTTTCACCCCTCCACTTT.

The sample holds a few counts of this clone. This chain joins TRBV5-1 and TRBJ2-3; 9 nucleotides align to TRBD2. This CDR3 has 17 amino acids. V lost 4 bases, J lost 0 bases, and 9 bases stayed unmatched. Germline V gene lookup returns CDR1 SGHRS and CDR2 YFSETQ. CDR3 amino acids: CASSLQRGAGSTDTQYF. The CDR3 DNA reads TGCGCCAGCAGCCTTCAGCGGGGGGCCGGGAGCACAGATACGCAGTATTTT.

This chain joins TRBV7-2 and TRBJ1-2; D unresolved. V shed 5 bases and J shed 4 bases, with 20 bases lying between them. Germline-derived CDR1 and CDR2 are SGHTA and FQGNSA. There are 16 residues in the CDR3. The CDR3 coding sequence is TGTGCCAGCAGCATTGCCTTCGTAGGCAGCGGCTATGGCTACACCTTC. It specifies CASSIAFVGSGYGYTF.

This rearrangement joins TRBV18 to TRBJ1-5; D remains unclear. Germline CDR1 reads KGHSH; CDR2 reads LQKENI. This CDR3 comprises 13 residues. Trimming stripped 3 bases from V and 5 bases from J, with 8 bases between. CDR3 sequence reads: CASSPDGDQPQHF. The CDR3 DNA reads TGTGCCAGCTCACCGGACGGGGATCAGCCCCAGCATTTT.

The gene calls are TRBV18 and TRBJ1-1, with D tentatively TRBD1 (5 bases). V gave up 6 bases and J gave up 0 bases, with 20 bases separating them. The V gene's germline CDR1 is KGHSH and CDR2 LQKENI. The CDR3 extends over 17 amino acids. The CDR3 loop reads CASSDNGRLDMNTEAFF. The DNA for the CDR3 is TGTGCCAGCTCGGACAACGGGCGGCTCGACATGAACACTGAAGCTTTCTTT.

The chain has TRBV10-3 and TRBJ1-1; 12 bases align to TRBD1. The CDR3 is made up of 14 amino acids. Per germline, CDR1 ENHRY and CDR2 SYGVKD. This chain's CDR3 is CATRDRGPDTEAFF. Here the CDR3 DNA reads TGTGCGACCAGGGACAGGGGGCCGGACACTGAAGCTTTCTTT.

The chain employs TRBV29-1 and TRBJ2-6; a weak D match, TRBD2 (6 bases). The CDR3 totals 15 residues. Between the trimmed V and J ends, which lost 4 bases and 4 bases, there was a span of 14 bases. CDR1 and CDR2 (germline): SQVTM, ANQGSEA. DNA for the CDR3: TGCAGCGTTGTTGGGACTTCGTGGGGGGCCAACGTCCTGACTTTC. This translates into CSVVGTSWGANVLTF. Variable domain in full (rest from reference TRBV29-1 and TRBJ2-6): SAVISQKPSRDICQRGTSLTIQCQVDSQVTMMFWYRQQPGQSLTLIATANQGSEATYESGFVIDKFPISRPNLTFSTLTVSNMSPEDSSIYLCSVVGTSWGANVLTFGAGSRLTVL.

V usage is TRBV7-2 and J usage is TRBJ1-2; 8 bases are a match to TRBD1. The ends lost 3 bases at V and 13 bases at J; junction bases unmatched: 19. CDR1 and CDR2 (germline): SGHTA, FQGNSA. The CDR3 runs 16 residues. The CDR3 bases are TGTGCCAGCAGCTTTAATCGCGCAGGGGGCAATTACGCGCCCACCTTC. Protein product: CASSFNRAGGNYAPTF.

The rearrangement uses TRBV27 and TRBJ1-2; possible D gene TRBD1, 6 bases. V lost 5 bases and J lost 2, with 15 bases in between. CDR3 length: 15 amino acids. Germline loops: CDR1 MNHEY, CDR2 SMNVEV (reference sequence). CDR3 in DNA: TGTGCCAGCAGTCCGATAACAGGGAACAACTATGGCTACACCTTC. Its protein product is CASSPITGNNYGYTF.

This chain uses TRBV27 with TRBJ1-1; maybe TRBD1 (5 bases). V lost 0 bases to trimming and J lost 4 bases, with 9 bases between them. The V gene's germline CDR1 is MNHEY and CDR2 SMNVEV (reference sequence). This CDR3 contains 14 residues. As DNA, the CDR3 is TGTGCCAGCAGTTTATCTGGGGGGACCACTGAAGCTTTCTTT. Translated: CASSLSGGTTEAFF.

This rearrangement joins TRBV19 to TRBJ1-5, with 7 bases lining up with TRBD1. Germline V CDR1 and CDR2: LNHDA, SQIVND (reference sequence). The length of the CDR3 is 15 residues. Losses at the gene ends were 5 bases for V and 0 bases for J; bases not matched to a gene: 4. The CDR3 here is CASSWGQLSNQPQHF. CDR3 nucleotide sequence: TGTGCCAGTAGTTGGGGACAGCTTAGCAATCAGCCCCAGCATTTT. Full variable domain (missing parts from reference TRBV19 and TRBJ1-5): DGGITQSPKYLFRKEGQNVTLSCEQNLNHDAMYWYRQDPGQGLRLIYYSQIVNDFQKGDIAEGYSVSREKKESFPLTVTSAQKNPTAFYLCASSWGQLSNQPQHFGDGTRLSIL.